The clone carrying this T cell receptor beta chain is a singleton in its sample. The CDR3 length is 13 residues. The V and J ends lost 4 bases and 4 bases respectively, with 10 bases between them. The sample is drawn from a study of blood T cell repertoires in COVID-19. The table came from immunoSEQ multiplex PCR; TCRdb's copy has only in-frame clones and leaves some out. The sample includes around 120,000 clones, 87% of them seen just once. The V call is TRBV12-3 or TRBV12-4, the J call TRBJ1-2, with D perhaps TRBD1 (6 bases). The source is a woman aged 70-85 years with acute or convalescent COVID-19. Material for sequencing was peripheral blood. DNA of the CDR3: TGTGCCAGCAGTTCCGGGGACACCTATGGCTACACCTTC. Its translation: CASSSGDTYGYTF.